The present T cell receptor (beta chain) was sequenced within a study of T cell responses to AZD1222 COVID-19 vaccine. Produced via immunoSEQ multiplex PCR; TCRdb's table is partial and in-frame only. The sample records around 99,000 clones, roughly 90% being singletons. V was shortened by 0 bases and J by 0 bases, with 13 bases between the two germline ends. From germline, CDR1 is SEHNR and CDR2 FQNEAQ (reference sequence). The CDR3 contains 17 residues. The source was peripheral blood, collected on day 0 of AZD1222 vaccination. This sequence was found in an adult in good health. The chain employs TRBV7-9 and TRBJ2-3; TRBD2 might be the D (6 bases). The CDR3 DNA reads TGTGCCAGCAGCTTAGCACTAGCCCAATTAAGCACAGATACGCAGTATTTT. It translates to CASSLALAQLSTDTQYF.